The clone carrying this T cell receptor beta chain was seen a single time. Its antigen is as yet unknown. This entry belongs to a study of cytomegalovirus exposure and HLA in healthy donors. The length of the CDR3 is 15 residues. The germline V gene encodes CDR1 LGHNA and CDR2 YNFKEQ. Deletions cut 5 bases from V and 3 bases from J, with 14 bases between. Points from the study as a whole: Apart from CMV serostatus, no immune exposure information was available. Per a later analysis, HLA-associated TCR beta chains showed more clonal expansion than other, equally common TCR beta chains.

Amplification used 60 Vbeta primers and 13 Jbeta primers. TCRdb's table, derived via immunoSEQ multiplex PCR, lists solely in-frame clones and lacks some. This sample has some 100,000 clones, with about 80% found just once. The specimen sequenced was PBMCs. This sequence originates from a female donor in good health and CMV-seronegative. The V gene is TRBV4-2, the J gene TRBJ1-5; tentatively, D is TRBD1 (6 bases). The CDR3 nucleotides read TGTGCCAGCAGCTCCGGGACAAGCGACAATCAGCCCCAGCATTTT. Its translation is CASSSGTSDNQPQHF.